The entry below gives a single T cell receptor (beta chain) sequence along with its context. Its cognate antigen has yet to be identified. No per-base quality is available; no much larger clone lies one base away. The trim is 8 bases for V and 9 bases for J, with a gap of 14 bases between the germline ends. Taken from cysteine to phenylalanine, the CDR3 has 12 residues. CDR3 DNA only is kept here, 36 bases in frame from base 1. CDR1 is given as MNHNY and CDR2 as SVGAGI, both from the germline V gene (reference sequence). The sample belongs to a study of cytomegalovirus exposure and HLA in healthy donors (dated by TCRdb to about 2017). With regard to the full study: An earlier analysis of several hundred of the donors reported about 280 Gb of sequence data and approximately 120 million unique TCR beta sequences obtained from some 200 million T cells. Donor age, sex, ethnicity and CMV serostatus were compiled alongside the repertoire data. In an earlier analysis of a few hundred of the donors, high-throughput TCR beta sequencing was used to judge whether each TCR beta V gene segment behaved as functional or pseudogenic. The genetic ancestry cluster associated with self-reported Caucasian donors included about 84% of the 398 genotyped donors. About 280 gigabases of sequencing data and around 85 million unique TCR sequences made up an early release that covered 500 to 700 HLA-typed donors. The aim of the study was to test whether cataloging public T cell receptors could identify signatures of past pathogen exposure. The number of donors typed differed by locus, with about 629-640 for A, B, C, DRB1 and DQB1, roughly 520 for DQA1, 600 to 610 for DPA1, and around 460 for DPB1. All discovery cohort repertoires had been generated using a single sequencing platform. Rather than drawing on any new phenotypic data, the later analysis identified candidate immune exposures from TCR beta sequences and the way those sequences occurred across donors. Because of strong linkage in the cohort, five DR-DQ haplotypes were treated as single units for association and clustering. Both class I and class II loci were covered by HLA typing, at four-digit resolution. In a later genetic analysis, genome-wide SNP genotypes for about three fifths of the roughly 670 donors were used, and that subset was treated as a discovery cohort. In a later analysis, previously published TCR beta repertoires from 500 to 750 donors were re-analyzed and high-resolution HLA genotyping was added so that TCR occurrence patterns could be studied. High-throughput TCR immunosequencing, statistical association of individual TCRs with disease status, and machine learning were combined to predict cytomegalovirus infection status. The T cell repertoires of under 750 subjects were profiled by immunosequencing and related to cytomegalovirus serostatus. Along with the approximately 700-subject first cohort, a separate validation cohort of over a hundred different subjects was used. Among over 350 genotyped donors of the cohort, an average of around 240,000 unique TCR beta nucleotide sequences were sequenced per donor, 15% to 20% of them non-productive.

General study outcomes and caveats: In vitro tests confirmed that a few of the cytomegalovirus-associated TCR beta chains recognize cytomegalovirus antigens. Strong co-occurrence of HLA alleles, especially DR and DQ, made assigning TCR associations to individual alleles difficult. In an earlier analysis of about 540 of the donors, most TCR beta V segments were observed in productive rearrangements about 90% or about 30% of the time, broadly matching IMGT annotations. The earlier analysis of some 540 of the donors excluded approximately 17 rarely observed V segments, including chromosome 9 orphons, because counts were too low. According to a later analysis, parvovirus B19, influenza, CMV and Epstein-Barr virus appeared linked to several top co-occurrence clusters. A cluster of highly shared sequence variants was judged likely to be a technical artifact of the sequencing pipeline. V-gene and J-gene trimming of TCR beta chains was associated with a missense DCLRE1C variant in a later genetic analysis, and the association was replicated in an independent cohort. Because HLA typing was unavailable for some donors at each locus, only the typed subset was used in association tests. The classifier was reported to diagnose cytomegalovirus status with high specificity and sensitivity in both the original and validation cohorts. A further reported finding was that TCR beta sequences accurately predicted the HLA-A and HLA-B alleles for most subjects in the first cohort. Linkage disequilibrium might explain the correlated functional status among segregating V segments, but an unknown experimental factor could not be ruled out. Compared with equally common non-associated chains, HLA-associated TCR beta chains in a later analysis were more clonally expanded and had lower generation probabilities. While some public TCRs were present in many individuals, most TCR sequences turned up only very rarely across donors. In a later analysis, around 15,000 TCR beta sequences were associated with specific HLA alleles at a false discovery rate of 0.05. In the study, 150 to 200 TCR beta chains were listed as associated with cytomegalovirus. Presence/absence analyses assumed roughly uniform sequencing depth across donors, an assumption that may not hold. Because the 87-base-pair reads could not distinguish some IMGT-functional V segments, including TRBV6-2 and TRBV6-3, those segments were excluded. The cohort was sequenced for TCR beta chains only, and without alpha or paired-chain data the features that could be detected were limited. Most CMV-associated TCR beta chains appeared to be HLA-restricted in a later analysis, and the HLA associations seemed to be driven largely by CMV exposure. Immune exposure information for the cohort was limited to CMV serostatus. According to a later genetic analysis, donors in an Asian-associated ancestry cluster had fewer N-insertions in productive TCRs than the approximately 700-donor mean. The authors suggested that the approach could potentially be generalized to other disease states and immunological phenotypes. According to a later analysis, TCR association rates differed among HLA loci, with DRB1 alleles showing the most associated TCRs and HLA-C alleles showing the fewest.

The protocol used for the library was the immunoSEQ multiplex PCR assay. The multiplex PCR relied on a mix of 60 forward primers for TCR Vbeta segments and 13 reverse primers for TCR Jbeta segments. A multiplex PCR assay on genomic DNA amplified the CDR3 region of rearranged TCR beta genes. On the Illumina HiSeq System, the amplified TCR beta libraries were sequenced as 87-base-pair reads. The source study handled its data this way. In a later analysis, 80 million or so unique TCR beta chains were counted across the roughly 670 repertoires, and about 10 million of these chains were shared by at least two donors. Raw reads were error-corrected and collapsed into unique sequences with a nearest-neighbor algorithm that merged closely related sequences to remove PCR and sequencing errors. To assign V, D and J gene segments, CDR3 sequences were aligned to IMGT reference sequences. For a sequence to be retained, a match of at least six nucleotides to both a V gene segment and a J gene segment was required. A rearrangement was called productive if the CDR3 had no stop codons and remained in frame with V and J, and every other rearrangement was called non-productive. CDR3 was defined according to IMGT convention as the region running from the second conserved V-encoded cysteine to the conserved J-encoded phenylalanine. In an earlier analysis of around 540 of the donors, sequences lacking an unambiguous match to a single V gene segment were excluded. In an earlier analysis of 587 of the donors, V segments were called functional above 56.7% productive rearrangements and were called segregating when the between-donor standard deviation exceeded 5%. A statistical classification framework was built for diagnosing cytomegalovirus status from the catalog of TCR beta chain sequences. A later analysis assigned V and J genes by comparing TCR nucleotide sequences with IMGT/GENE-DB human TR gene sequences. A later analysis assigned CDR3 sequences and most-parsimonious VDJ recombination scenarios with the TCRdist pipeline. In a later analysis, each TCR beta chain was defined by its CDR3 amino acid sequence together with its V-gene family, and reads lacking a unique V-gene family were excluded. As a way to deal with suspected cross-contamination and a sequencing artifact, a later analysis dropped approximately 590 nucleotide sequences that were highly shared and had low generation probability. In a later analysis, a clonal expansion index was calculated for each public chain from normalized within-repertoire ranks of inferred template counts. In a later analysis, generation probabilities were computed with a VDJ recombination model fitted to out-of-frame rearrangements, and the resulting probabilities were checked against IGoR. In a later analysis, hypergeometric tests were used to score TCR-TCR, TCR-HLA and TCR-CMV co-occurrence, with a repertoire-size bias correction applied to TCR pairs. In a later analysis, false discovery rates were estimated by permuting HLA or CMV assignments 20 times. In a later analysis, co-occurring TCRs were grouped using DBSCAN, with TCRdist sequence similarity added in when clustering inside HLA-allele-positive subsets. Repertoires with fewer than 30,000 or more than 120,000 public chains, plus five repertoires with anomalous nucleotide sharing, were excluded from co-occurrence clustering. The table was pulled from immuneACCESS by TCRdb, which kept in-frame rearrangements only. Such tables lose some clones; where checked, under half of the loss comes from unresolved V genes, and the rest has no known cause. V and J calls and clone size come straight from that table; D and trimming were deduced from the DNA. The sample yields approximately 160,000 clones; about 82% were counted once. Of the sample, 0.65% to 0.95% is held by the ten largest clones.

In total, 630 or so healthy bone marrow donors made up the cohort. At the time of sampling, all cohort members were nominally healthy, though unrecorded immune exposures were likely present. The donor was CMV seronegative and was included in the group of 352 seronegative cohort members. A peripheral blood sample was provided by each donor, and peripheral blood mononuclear cells were used for TCR beta sequencing. Genomic DNA extraction from the blood cell samples was performed with the Qiagen DNeasy Blood Extraction Kit. The rearrangement combines TRBV6-6 with TRBJ2-1, and possibly TRBD1, on 5 matching bases. The clonotype was recovered from a female donor in good health and CMV-seronegative. The specimen sequenced was PBMCs. The CDR3 here reads CASLQVAGEQFF. In nucleotides, the sequence is TGTGCCAGCTTACAGGTTGCAGGTGAGCAGTTCTTC.